The sequence of this T cell receptor beta chain was determined in a study of blood T cell repertoires in COVID-19. As for the study in general: Researchers got acute and convalescent COVID-19 samples from the United States, Italy and Spain. In each case, the material was cDNA or gDNA derived from T cells, B-cell-depleted T cells, or PBMCs.

TCRdb's copy holds only in-frame clones and misses some; the assay was immunoSEQ multiplex PCR. This table has 140,000 or so clones, 87% appearing once. V was pared by 6 bases and J by 5 bases, with 11 bases between. Germline-derived CDR1 and CDR2 are MDHEN and SYDVKM. The CDR3 covers 12 residues. The specimen sequenced was PBMCs or T cells enriched from blood (not recorded which). The source of this sequence is a man aged 55 to 69 who had recovered from COVID-19. V gene TRBV28 combines with J gene TRBJ2-7; no reliable D call. The CDR3 here is CASSRWANEQYF. The CDR3 DNA sequence: TGTGCCAGCAGCCGATGGGCCAACGAGCAGTACTTC.